Below are 17 T cell receptor beta chains sequenced from a single sample in a study of tumor-infiltrating lymphocytes in oesophageal squamous cell carcinoma. One entry per CDR3 protein, called by TCRdb with MiXCR from the PCR reads. The table records about 12,000 distinct CDR3 sequences, less than 55% of them present only once. Sequencing used normal esophageal tissue next to the tumor. The receptor source for this set is a male donor with esophageal squamous cell carcinoma.

This clonotype was picked up a small number of times. The rearrangement links TRBV7-2 to TRBJ2-3, with D unclear. The CDR3 extends over 17 amino acids. Per germline, CDR1 SGHTA and CDR2 FQGNSA. V was shortened by 3 bases and J by 0 bases, with 16 bases between the two germline ends. The CDR3 reads CASSFYVSSLSTDTQYF. CDR3 nucleotide sequence: TGTGCCAGCAGCTTTTACGTCAGCTCTCTCAGCACAGATACGCAGTATTTT.

To note about this clonotype: Since no conserved phenylalanine or tryptophan closes the CDR3, a read error is the likely cause. The DNA is omitted, as the CDR3 cannot be located on it reliably, and the CDR3 follows TCRdb's listing. The CDR3 loop reads CASSLFRDLNYGYTFGS. The V call is TRBV28, the J call TRBJ2-7. The CDR3 is made up of 17 amino acids, end residues included. Germline-derived CDR1 and CDR2 are MDHEN and SYDVKM.

The rearrangement joins TRBV7-2 to TRBJ2-2; D is undetermined. The CDR3 covers 13 residues. CDR1 and CDR2 (germline): SGHTA, FQGNSA. The V and J ends lost 5 bases and 8 bases respectively, with 12 bases between them. CDR3 protein: CASSQTLGGELFF. The CDR3 DNA follows: TGTGCCAGCAGCCAGACTCTAGGGGGGGAGCTGTTTTTT. The complete variable domain, with remaining parts taken from reference TRBV7-2 and TRBJ2-2, reads GAGVSQSPSNKVTEKGKDVELRCDPISGHTALYWYRQSLGQGLEFLIYFQGNSAPDKSGLPSDRFSAERTGGSVSTLTIQRTQQEDSAVYLCASSQTLGGELFFGEGSRLTVL.

The CDR3 loop is CASSPPRSDLAKNIQYF. For the CDR3, the DNA is TGTGCCAGCAGCCCCCCAAGGAGTGATCTAGCCAAAAACATTCAGTACTTC. The rearrangement joins TRBV7-4 to TRBJ2-4, with unresolved D. Trimming took 5 bases from V and 0 from J, leaving 17 bases between them. This CDR3 contains 17 residues. CDR1 and CDR2 from the germline V gene are SGHVT and SQSDAQ. Together with reference TRBV7-4 and TRBJ2-4, the CDR3 gives the full variable domain: GAGVSQSPRYKVAKRGRDVALRCDSISGHVTLYWYRQTLGQGSEVLTYSQSDAQRDKSGRPSGRFSAERPERSVSTLKIQRTEQGDSAVYLCASSPPRSDLAKNIQYFGAGTRLSVL.

This clonotype was counted between two and nine times. The chain has TRBV6-1 and TRBJ2-3; 7 bases align to TRBD2. Germline-derived CDR1 and CDR2 are MNHNS and SASEGT. CDR3 length equals 17 residues. V was pared by 6 bases and J by 1 base, with 13 bases of the junction left unmatched. Here the CDR3 DNA reads TGTGCCAGCAGCCTAATGGTGGTAGCGGGTGGCACAGATACGCAGTATTTT. Protein product: CASSLMVVAGGTDTQYF.

The chain uses TRBV7-6 and TRBJ2-6, with TRBD1 as a possible D gene (6 bases). The last part of the DNA fits TRBJ2-7 better; the J call may be wrong. The CDR3 has 12 residues. CDR1 and CDR2 (germline): SGHVS, FNYEAQ. CDR3 amino acids: CATRDTPYEQYF. CDR3 DNA: TGTGCCACCCGGGACACCCCCTACGAGCAGTACTTC.

This clonotype was detected ten times or more. This rearrangement joins TRBV5-1 to TRBJ2-2; D is possibly TRBD2 (5 bases). The CDR3 is 14 amino acids. V gave up 5 bases and J gave up 7 bases, with 15 bases separating them. Germline assignment: CDR1 SGHRS and CDR2 YFSETQ. CDR3 residues: CASRPEARVGELFF. The CDR3 nucleotides are TGCGCCAGCAGGCCAGAGGCGCGGGTCGGGGAGCTGTTTTTT.

At least ten counts were recorded for this clonotype. The chain joins TRBV28 to TRBJ1-2; TRBD1 might be the D (5 bases). V was trimmed by 8 bases and J by 3 bases, leaving 7 bases between them. The CDR3 length is 11 residues. Per germline, CDR1 MDHEN and CDR2 SYDVKM. The CDR3 DNA is TGTGCCAGCGCAGGGTACTATGGCTACACCTTC. Residues: CASAGYYGYTF.

This chain links TRBV7-3 with TRBJ2-4; possible D gene TRBD1, 5 bases. Per germline, CDR1 SGHTA and CDR2 FQGTGA. This CDR3 is 13 amino acids long. Trimming removed 4 bases from V and 13 bases from J, with 17 bases in between. The CDR3 is CASSSANTGEQYF. Here the CDR3 DNA reads TGTGCCAGCAGCTCAGCGAACACAGGAGAGCAGTACTTC.

A word on this clonotype: This clone may be a read error of a much larger clone one base away. The gene calls are TRBV10-1 and TRBJ2-4; TRBD2 matches 9 bases. Germline V gives CDR1 WNHNN, CDR2 SYGVQD (reference sequence). The trim removed 0 bases at V and 13 bases at J, leaving 13 bases unmatched. The CDR3 is made up of 16 amino acids. The CDR3 loop reads CASSESDSGSQNEQYF. Written as DNA, the CDR3 is TGCGCCAGCAGTGAGTCGGATAGCGGGAGTCAGAATGAGCAGTACTTC.

This clonotype has ten or more counts. V usage is TRBV5-4 and J usage is TRBJ1-1, with 11 bases matching TRBD1. The V and J ends lost 0 bases and 8 bases, in that order; junction bases with no gene match: 6. The germline V gene encodes CDR1 SGHNT and CDR2 YYREEE (reference sequence). The CDR3 loop spans 15 amino acids. In DNA, the CDR3 is TGTGCCAGCAGCTTGGCCGGACAGGGGGCTTGGGAAGCTTTCTTT. It yields the protein CASSLAGQGAWEAFF.

The CDR3 loop is CASSPYGTSGPYEQYF. CDR3 DNA: TGTGCCAGCAGCCCTTATGGGACTAGCGGGCCCTACGAGCAGTACTTC. The rearrangement uses TRBV7-6 and TRBJ2-1; 12 bases fit TRBD2. The J call is in doubt because the DNA end fits TRBJ2-7 better. The CDR3 covers 16 residues. Germline V gives CDR1 SGHVS, CDR2 FNYEAQ.

The chain employs TRBV11-2 and TRBJ1-1; the D gene is possibly TRBD1 (6 bases). CDR3 length equals 16 residues. V was cut by 3 bases and J by 3 bases, with 17 bases left in between. The germline V gene has CDR1 SGHAT and CDR2 FQNNGV. CDR3 amino acids: CASSLGAGEVDTEAFF. DNA of the CDR3: TGTGCCAGCAGCTTGGGTGCAGGGGAGGTGGACACTGAAGCTTTCTTT.

The chain combines TRBV7-8 with TRBJ2-5, with TRBD2 as a possible D gene (6 bases). The assigned J gene may be wrong: the sequence end matches TRBJ2-1 better. This CDR3 region has 16 residues. The germline V gene encodes CDR1 SGHVS and CDR2 FQNEAQ. The CDR3 spells CASSPRASDQINEQFF. CDR3 DNA sequence: TGTGCCAGCAGCCCGCGGGCTAGCGACCAAATCAATGAGCAGTTCTTC.

This clonotype was detected ten times or more. The V gene is TRBV7-2, the J gene TRBJ2-3; 11 bases line up with TRBD2. The ends lost 6 bases at V and 0 bases at J; junction bases unmatched: 2. From germline, CDR1 is SGHTA and CDR2 FQGNSA. This CDR3 comprises 15 residues. The CDR3 coding sequence is TGTGCCAGCAGGCGGACTAGCGGGAGCACAGATACGCAGTATTTT. Its translation: CASRRTSGSTDTQYF.

The rearrangement joins TRBV6-1 to TRBJ1-4; no firm D call. Germline V gene lookup returns CDR1 MNHNS and CDR2 SASEGT. The CDR3 is 16 amino acids. Trimming removed 6 bases at V and 6 bases at J, with 20 bases between. The CDR3 DNA reads TGTGCCAGCAGAGGGTGGAACTGGTTTCGCGATGAAAAACTGTTTTTT. Translated, it gives CASRGWNWFRDEKLFF.

J is TRBJ2-1 and V is TRBV5-5, with 7 nucleotides matching TRBD2. The CDR3 is made up of 15 amino acids. V was pared by 4 bases and J by 8 bases, with 12 bases of the junction left unmatched. CDR1 is SGHKS, CDR2 YYEKEE, per germline (reference sequence). The CDR3 sequence is CASSPIGRERDEQFF. The CDR3 nucleotides are TGTGCCAGCAGCCCCATTGGGCGGGAGAGGGATGAGCAGTTCTTC.